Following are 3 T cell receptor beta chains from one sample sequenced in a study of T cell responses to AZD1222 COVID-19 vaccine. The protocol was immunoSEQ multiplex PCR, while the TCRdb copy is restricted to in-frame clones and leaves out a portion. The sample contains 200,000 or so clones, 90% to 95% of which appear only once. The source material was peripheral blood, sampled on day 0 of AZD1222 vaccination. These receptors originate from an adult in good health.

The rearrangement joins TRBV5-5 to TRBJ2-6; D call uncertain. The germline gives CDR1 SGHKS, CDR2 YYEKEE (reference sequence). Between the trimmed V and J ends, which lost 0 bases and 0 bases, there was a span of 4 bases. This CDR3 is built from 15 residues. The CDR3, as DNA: TGTGCCAGCAGCTTGGAAAGCTCTGGGGCCAACGTCCTGACTTTC. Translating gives CASSLESSGANVLTF.

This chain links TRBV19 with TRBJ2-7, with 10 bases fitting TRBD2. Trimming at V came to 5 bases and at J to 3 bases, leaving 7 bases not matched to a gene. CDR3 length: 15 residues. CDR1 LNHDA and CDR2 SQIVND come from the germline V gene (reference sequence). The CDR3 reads CASSPREREGYEQYF. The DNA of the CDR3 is TGTGCCAGTAGTCCCCGGGAGCGGGAGGGCTACGAGCAGTACTTC.

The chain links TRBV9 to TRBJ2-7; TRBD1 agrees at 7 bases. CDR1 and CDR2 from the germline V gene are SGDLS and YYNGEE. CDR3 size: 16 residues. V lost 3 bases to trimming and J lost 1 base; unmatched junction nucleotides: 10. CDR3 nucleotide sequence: TGTGCCAGCAGCGACGATCCGACAGGGACGTCCTACGAGCAGTACTTC. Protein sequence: CASSDDPTGTSYEQYF.